This T cell receptor beta chain was found in a study of blood T cell repertoires in COVID-19. About the study: From T cells, B-cell-depleted T cells, or PBMCs came the material, which was cDNA or gDNA.

In the source study's methods: It was from reference gene primer amplification that nucleated cell counts were estimated. The repertoire was sequenced with immunoSEQ multiplex PCR; TCRdb's copy has only in-frame clones and lacks some. From that table come the V and J calls and clone size; the DNA was used to work out D and trimming. The sample includes under 300,000 clones, more than 80% of them seen just once. Material: peripheral blood. The receptor comes from a woman aged 25 to 39 with active or convalescent COVID-19.

CDR3 coding DNA: TGTGCCAGCAGCCACCCTAGCGCCAGCTACAATGAGCAGTTCTTC. It encodes CASSHPSASYNEQFF. This chain joins TRBV3-1 (or the pseudogene TRBV3-2) and TRBJ2-1, with D possibly being TRBD2 (6 bases). The V and J ends lost 3 bases and 3 bases respectively, with 12 bases between them. The CDR3 has 15 amino acids. Germline V gene data show CDR1 as LGHDT and CDR2 as YNNKEL (reference sequence).